The 21 T cell receptor beta chains below come from one sample, sequenced in a study of T cell responses to AZD1222 COVID-19 vaccine (dated by TCRdb to about 2021). The time point label on this specimen signifies: about 28 days (+/-7) after the second vaccine dose. Receptor libraries were prepared by the immunoSEQ multiplex PCR assay. TCRdb took this table from immuneACCESS and kept in-frame rearrangements with V and J called. Such tables lack part of the clones; where checked against another copy, unresolved V genes explain under half of the gap, and the rest is unexplained. The sample data list 90,000 to 150,000 clones, and 86% of these were observed just once. Of the sample, approximately 2.9% is held by the ten largest clones. The sample was peripheral blood, taken 28 days after the second AZD1222 dose. These receptors all come from an adult who received the AZD1222 COVID-19 vaccine.

The rearrangement links TRBV25-1 to TRBJ2-5, with D possibly TRBD1 on 5 matching bases. Germline CDR1 and CDR2: MGHDK and SYGVNS. The V and J ends lost 4 bases and 4 bases respectively, with 7 bases between them. The CDR3 has 12 amino acids. For the CDR3, the DNA is TGTGCCAGCAGTGGGACACCAGAGACCCAGTACTTC. Amino acid sequence: CASSGTPETQYF. Using reference TRBV25-1 and TRBJ2-5 for the parts outside the CDR3, the full variable domain is EADIYQTPRYLVIGTGKKITLECSQTMGHDKMYWYQQDPGMELHLIHYSYGVNSTEKGDLSSESTVSRIRTEHFPLTLESARPSHTSQYLCASSGTPETQYFGPGTRLLVL.

The chain joins TRBV19 to TRBJ1-4; a possible D gene is TRBD1 (6 bases). The CDR3 loop spans 14 amino acids. The germline V gene encodes CDR1 LNHDA and CDR2 SQIVND (reference sequence). The V end was cut by 9 bases, the J end by 0 bases, with 11 bases between. CDR3 residues: CASPDSTTNEKLFF. CDR3 nucleotide sequence: TGTGCCAGCCCGGACAGTACAACTAATGAAAAACTGTTTTTT.

This chain links TRBV2 with TRBJ1-4; D possibly corresponds to TRBD1 (5 bases). Trimming left V 2 bases short and J 6 bases short, with 13 bases between. The CDR3 is made up of 15 amino acids. The germline V gene has CDR1 SNHLY and CDR2 FYNNEI. In nucleotides, the CDR3 is TGTGCCAGCAGTGAATTCAACGGGGCGGATGAAAAACTGTTTTTT. Its protein is CASSEFNGADEKLFF.

V gene TRBV18 combines with J gene TRBJ2-7; D ambiguous. There are 15 residues in the CDR3. Germline V gives CDR1 KGHSH, CDR2 LQKENI. Trimming shortened V by 5 bases and J by 2 bases, and 16 bases separated the two germline ends. The CDR3 region has the DNA TGTGCCAGCTCATCCACAGTGGGGTCCACCTACGAGCAGTACTTC. Protein: CASSSTVGSTYEQYF.

The chain links TRBV19 to TRBJ1-1, with D tentatively TRBD1 (5 bases). Germline CDR1 reads LNHDA; CDR2 reads SQIVND (reference sequence). V lost 5 bases and J 4 bases, leaving 14 bases between the germline ends. The CDR3 is 14 residues long. The CDR3 loop is CASSRQVGGTEAFF. The CDR3 nucleotides are TGTGCCAGTAGTCGCCAGGTCGGGGGCACTGAAGCTTTCTTT.

This chain links TRBV6-2 or TRBV6-3 with TRBJ1-6; D uncertain. With 0 bases removed from V and 18 bases from J, the gap between germline ends came to 27 bases. The CDR3 contains 17 residues. CDR1 is MNHEY and CDR2 is SVGEGT in the germline V gene. CDR3 coding DNA: TGTGCCAGCAGTTACTCAGTTTCGGTCGGCCGGGATAGAGTTCCCCACTTT. It specifies CASSYSVSVGRDRVPHF.

The chain is built from TRBV18 and TRBJ1-1; D not certain. The V end was cut by 2 bases, the J end by 10 bases, with 5 bases between. Germline CDR1 and CDR2: KGHSH and LQKENI. The CDR3 is 10 amino acids. The CDR3: CASSPFLAFF. CDR3 sequence (DNA): TGTGCCAGCTCACCATTTCTAGCTTTCTTT.

By sample share, this clone is medium-sized. The CDR3 nucleotides read TGTGCCAGCAGTTCCCCCGAGGGGGGGCCTCAAGAGACCCAGTACTTC. Protein: CASSSPEGGPQETQYF. The rearrangement joins TRBV6-2 or TRBV6-3 to TRBJ2-5, with a tentative D call TRBD2 (7 bases). CDR1 MNHEY and CDR2 SVGEGT come from the germline V gene. The CDR3 contains 16 residues. V lost 4 bases, J lost 2 bases, and 17 bases lay in between.

The chain carries TRBV27 and TRBJ2-1, with D possibly being TRBD1 (6 bases). There are 15 residues in the CDR3. The V end was cut by 5 bases, the J end by 4 bases, with 15 bases between. Germline CDR1 MNHEY, CDR2 SMNVEV (reference sequence). The chain's CDR3 is CASSPPGAPYNEQFF. The CDR3 DNA follows: TGTGCCAGCAGTCCCCCAGGGGCCCCTTACAATGAGCAGTTCTTC.

The chain recombines TRBV7-9 with TRBJ2-5; D call uncertain. Germline CDR1 SEHNR, CDR2 FQNEAQ (reference sequence). The CDR3 totals 15 residues. V lost 1 base and J lost 1, with 10 bases in between. As DNA, the CDR3 is TGTGCCAGCAGCTTAGTGGGGAATTCCCAAGAGACCCAGTACTTC. Residues: CASSLVGNSQETQYF.

The J gene is TRBJ2-2, the V gene TRBV6-8; TRBD2 aligns across 8 bases. CDR3 length equals 15 residues. CDR1 is MNHGY and CDR2 is SAAAGT in the germline V gene. V was clipped by 4 bases and J by 2 bases; unmatched bases: 3. CDR3 nucleotide sequence: TGTGCCAGCAGTTCCGGGGGGGCAAACACCGGGGAGCTGTTTTTT. Translation gives CASSSGGANTGELFF.

The rearrangement links TRBV28 to TRBJ2-7; the D gene is possibly TRBD2 (6 bases). This CDR3 has 16 residues. Between the trimmed V and J ends, which lost 2 bases and 6 bases, there was a span of 20 bases. Germline-derived CDR1 and CDR2 are MDHEN and SYDVKM. The CDR3 is CASSLGSGRAGFEQYF. The CDR3 coding sequence is TGTGCCAGCAGTTTAGGATCCGGGAGAGCAGGGTTCGAGCAGTACTTC.

The chain's CDR3 is CASSRTGGEQYF. The DNA for the CDR3 is TGTGCCAGCAGTCGGACGGGGGGCGAGCAGTACTTC. This sequence joins TRBV6-5 and TRBJ2-7, with 7 bases matching TRBD2. The CDR3 sequence is 12 residues long. Germline-derived CDR1 and CDR2 are MNHEY and SVGAGI. Trimming removed 5 bases from V and 6 bases from J; junction bases left unmatched: 4.

This sequence joins TRBV5-1 and TRBJ1-4; TRBD1 matches 7 bases. With 3 bases clipped from V and 6 bases from J, the junction kept 8 bases outside the gene matches. This CDR3 has 15 residues. In germline, CDR1 is SGHRS, CDR2 YFSETQ. The CDR3: CASSYSGGQYEKLFF. In DNA, the CDR3 is TGCGCCAGCAGCTACAGCGGGGGACAGTATGAAAAACTGTTTTTT.

The chain employs TRBV14 and TRBJ2-5; 9 bases agree with TRBD1. From germline, CDR1 is SGHDN and CDR2 FVKESK. V lost 4 bases, J lost 3 bases, and 6 bases stayed unmatched. The CDR3 has 15 amino acids. The CDR3 DNA is TGTGCCAGCAGCCCCTGGGACAGGGCCAAAGAGACCCAGTACTTC. It yields the protein CASSPWDRAKETQYF.

This sequence joins TRBV19 and TRBJ2-6; 7 bases map to TRBD1. This CDR3 spans 17 amino acids. V shed 6 bases, J shed 1 base, and the junction held 9 bases outside the gene matches. Germline V lookup: CDR1 LNHDA, CDR2 SQIVND (reference sequence). CDR3 loop: CASSSRTGQSGANVLTF. In DNA form, the CDR3 reads TGTGCCAGTAGCTCCAGGACAGGACAGTCTGGGGCCAACGTCCTGACTTTC.

The rearrangement links TRBV19 to TRBJ2-1; TRBD2 matches at 11 bases. Looked up from germline, CDR1 is LNHDA and CDR2 is SQIVND (reference sequence). The CDR3 length is 15 residues. V shed 4 bases and J 3 bases; nucleotides not matched to a gene: 2. CDR3 nucleotides: TGTGCCAGTAGTACCGGGACTAGCGGCTACAATGAGCAGTTCTTC. This encodes CASSTGTSGYNEQFF.

The gene calls are TRBV7-9 and TRBJ1-1; tentative D call: TRBD1 (5 bases). The V and J ends lost 5 bases and 2 bases respectively, with 9 bases between them. Germline-derived CDR1 and CDR2 are SEHNR and FQNEAQ (reference sequence). The CDR3 extends over 13 amino acids. Here the CDR3 reads CASSIGGNTEAFF. The CDR3 DNA reads as TGTGCCAGCAGCATCGGGGGAAACACTGAAGCTTTCTTT.

This clone was observed a few times. V is TRBV5-1 and J is TRBJ2-7, with D tentatively TRBD2 (5 bases). This CDR3 contains 14 residues. Trimming left V 0 bases short and J 1 base short, with 8 bases between. Germline-derived CDR1 and CDR2 are SGHRS and YFSETQ. In nucleotides, the CDR3 is TGCGCCAGCAGCTTGGATTCGGGGTCCTACGAGCAGTACTTC. This gives the protein CASSLDSGSYEQYF.

In this sample, this clone turned up many times. J is TRBJ2-1 and V is TRBV2; D is uncertain. With 4 bases removed from V and 5 bases from J, the gap between germline ends came to 3 bases. Germline V lookup: CDR1 SNHLY, CDR2 FYNNEI. The CDR3 is 11 residues long. CDR3 nucleotides: TGTGCCAGCAGTGGAAACAATGAGCAGTTCTTC. This translates into CASSGNNEQFF.

V is TRBV27 and J is TRBJ1-4; no definite D call. Per germline, CDR1 MNHEY and CDR2 SMNVEV (reference sequence). The CDR3 loop spans 16 amino acids. V was shortened by 4 bases and J by 3 bases, with 15 bases between the two germline ends. Here the CDR3 DNA reads TGTGCCAGCAGTTCCTTTCTATCAACTTCTAATGAAAAACTGTTTTTT. Amino acid sequence: CASSSFLSTSNEKLFF.